The TCR beta chain described here comes from a study of blood T cell repertoires in COVID-19. On the study more broadly: Samples taken during acute and convalescent COVID-19 were collected in the United States, Italy and Spain. The cDNA or gDNA used as material had been derived from T cells, B-cell-depleted T cells, or PBMCs.

The assay was immunoSEQ multiplex PCR, and TCRdb's table has in-frame clones only and misses some. The data show fewer than 200,000 clones, 83% seen once. Germline CDR1 GTSNPN, CDR2 SVGIG (reference sequence). After removal of 0 bases from V and 2 bases from J, the junction contained 4 bases not matched to a gene. CDR3 length: 15 residues. The TCR originated in a woman over 75 with acute or convalescent COVID-19. Input material: peripheral blood. The chain carries TRBV30 and TRBJ2-1, with 7 bases lining up with TRBD1. CDR3 nucleotides: TGTGCCTGGAGTGTAAAGACAGGGCCCTACAATGAGCAGTTCTTC. It translates to CAWSVKTGPYNEQFF.